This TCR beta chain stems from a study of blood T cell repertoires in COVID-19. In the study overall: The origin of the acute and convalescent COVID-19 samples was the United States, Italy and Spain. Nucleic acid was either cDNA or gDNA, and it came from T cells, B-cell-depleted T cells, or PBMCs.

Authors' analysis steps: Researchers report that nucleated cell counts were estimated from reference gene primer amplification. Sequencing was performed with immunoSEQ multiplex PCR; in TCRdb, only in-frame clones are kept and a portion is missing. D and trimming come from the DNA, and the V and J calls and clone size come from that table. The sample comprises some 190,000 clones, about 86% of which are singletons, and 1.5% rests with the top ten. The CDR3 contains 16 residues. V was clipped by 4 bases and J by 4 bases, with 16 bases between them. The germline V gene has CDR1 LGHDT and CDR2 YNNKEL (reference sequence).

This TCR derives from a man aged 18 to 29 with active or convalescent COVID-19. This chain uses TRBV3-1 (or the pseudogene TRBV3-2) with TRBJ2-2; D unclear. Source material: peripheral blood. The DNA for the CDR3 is TGTGCCAGCAGCCCCCCGAACGTACTATTCACCGGGGAGCTGTTTTTT. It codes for CASSPPNVLFTGELFF.